This T cell receptor (beta chain) was sequenced for a study of cytomegalovirus exposure and HLA in healthy donors. As for this clone: The antigen is not known.

General study findings and limits: Whilst most TCR sequences proved rare, a subset of public TCRs occurred across many donors. It was 164 TCR beta chains that were listed as cytomegalovirus-associated.

The CDR3 runs to 16 residues. Germline CDR1 and CDR2: PRHDT and FYEKMQ (reference sequence). With V trimmed by 5 bases and J by 1 base, 8 bases remained unmatched. 60 Vbeta and 13 Jbeta primers were used in PCR. Original methodology: A later analysis tallied about 80 million unique TCR beta chains, 9 million to 12 million of them shared. Method: immunoSEQ multiplex PCR; TCRdb's copy keeps in-frame clones and lacks some. For V, J and clone size, that table is used; D and trimming come from the DNA. The sample records 80,000 or so clones, roughly 78% being singletons. The TCR was taken from a man aged 40-49 years in good health and CMV-seronegative. The rearrangement uses TRBV13 and TRBJ2-3; the match to TRBD1 covers 8 bases. Material for sequencing was PBMCs. CDR3 DNA: TGTGCCAGCAGCACCTGGACAGGGCTGGGCACAGATACGCAGTATTTT. Its protein product is CASSTWTGLGTDTQYF.